This T cell receptor beta chain originates from a study of blood T cell repertoires in COVID-19. In the study's own analysis: Estimation of nucleated cell counts relied on the amplification of reference gene primers. TCRdb keeps only in-frame clones here, not all; method: immunoSEQ multiplex PCR. V, J and clone size are taken as reported in that table, and D and trimming were inferred from the DNA itself. The sample shows about 230,000 clones, about 88% of them seen only once. The CDR3 totals 16 residues. V lost 5 bases and J lost 5, with 19 bases in between. Germline CDR1 is LNHDA and CDR2 is SQIVND (reference sequence).

The chain has TRBV19 and TRBJ1-5; D is perhaps TRBD1 (6 bases). This receptor was taken from a man in his forties with acute or convalescent COVID-19. The sequenced material came from peripheral blood. DNA of the CDR3: TGTGCCAGTAGTTTTGGGGGAGACAGGAGTTATCAGCCCCAGCATTTT. Protein: CASSFGGDRSYQPQHF.